Shown below are 10 T cell receptor beta chains from a single sample sequenced in a study of patients and donors after allogeneic stem cell transplantation. Each CDR3 protein is one row after TCRdb ran MiXCR on the RT-PCR reads. This table holds 20,000 to 30,000 distinct CDR3 sequences, roughly two fifths found once. The specimen was blood, either unsorted or a sorted T cell fraction (not recorded which). The origin of the receptors is a human donor who was either an allogeneic HSCT recipient or a stem cell or donor lymphocyte infusion donor (not recorded which). It is not recorded whose cells these are; they may come from a transplant donor.

In its sample, this clonotype was seen many times. The chain links TRBV5-1 to TRBJ1-2; D gene uncertain. CDR3 length: 14 residues. The ends were cut back, 4 bases at V and 0 bases at J, with 10 bases in the middle. In germline, CDR1 is SGHRS, CDR2 YFSETQ. This CDR3 is CASSLSTTNYGYTF. The CDR3 nucleotides are TGCGCCAGCAGCCTATCGACGACTAACTATGGCTACACCTTC.

This clonotype was seen a handful of times. The rearrangement links TRBV29-1 to TRBJ1-1; D gene unclear. CDR1 SQVTM and CDR2 ANQGSEA come from the germline V gene. This CDR3 comprises 12 residues. The V gene lost 4 bases and the J gene lost 7 bases, with 13 bases spanning the gap. The CDR3 DNA reads as TGCAGCGTTGGAGATTATGCCGGTGAAGCTTTCTTT. Protein: CSVGDYAGEAFF. Complete variable domain (other parts from reference TRBV29-1 and TRBJ1-1): SAVISQKPSRDICQRGTSLTIQCQVDSQVTMMFWYRQQPGQSLTLIATANQGSEATYESGFVIDKFPISRPNLTFSTLTVSNMSPEDSSIYLCSVGDYAGEAFFGQGTRLTVV.

V gene TRBV4-2 combines with J gene TRBJ2-5; D not certain. Germline loops: CDR1 LGHNA, CDR2 YNFKEQ. V was shortened by 0 bases and J by 4 bases, with 9 bases between the two germline ends. The CDR3 covers 14 residues. CDR3 nucleotides: TGTGCCAGCAGCCAAGATCGCCGGGTAGAGACCCAGTACTTC. Its protein product is CASSQDRRVETQYF.

The chain is built from TRBV11-2 and TRBJ1-2; D is perhaps TRBD1 (5 bases). V lost 5 bases, J lost 12 bases, and 22 bases lay in between. The CDR3 spans 14 residues. Germline V lookup: CDR1 SGHAT, CDR2 FQNNGV. The CDR3, as DNA: TGTGCCAGCAGCCCCACCGGGACGATACCGGGTCACACCTTC. It encodes CASSPTGTIPGHTF.

This clonotype has just a few counts. This sequence joins TRBV5-1 and TRBJ1-4; D may be TRBD1 (5 bases). Trimming shortened V by 1 base and J by 7 bases, and 8 bases separated the two germline ends. The CDR3 runs to 13 residues. Looked up from germline, CDR1 is SGHRS and CDR2 is YFSETQ. CDR3 loop: CASSLRGSEKLFF. CDR3 in DNA: TGCGCCAGCAGCTTGAGGGGTTCTGAAAAACTGTTTTTT.

This chain uses TRBV20-1 with TRBJ1-4; TRBD1 agrees at 7 bases. The CDR3 is made up of 12 amino acids. Germline V CDR1 and CDR2: DFQATT, SNEGSKA (reference sequence). V lost 5 bases, J lost 6 bases, and 3 bases stayed unmatched. The CDR3 sequence is CSAWTGDEKLFF. The CDR3 bases are TGCAGTGCTTGGACAGGAGATGAAAAACTGTTTTTT.

In this sample, this clonotype turned up a few times. V gene TRBV7-9 combines with J gene TRBJ2-6, with D unresolved. The V end was cut by 8 bases, the J end by 0 bases, with 11 bases between. CDR1 SEHNR and CDR2 FQNEAQ come from the germline V gene (reference sequence). CDR3 length: 15 amino acids. Here the CDR3 DNA reads TGTGCCAGCGGACCAGTTAACTCTGGGGCCAACGTCCTGACTTTC. It codes for CASGPVNSGANVLTF.

This chain connects TRBV6-5 to TRBJ1-2; a weak D match, TRBD1 (6 bases). The CDR3 loop spans 15 amino acids. Germline V CDR1 and CDR2: MNHEY, SVGAGI. Deletions cut 2 bases from V and 8 bases from J, with 18 bases between. The CDR3 loop reads CASSYLNQGSRGYTF. For the CDR3, the DNA is TGTGCCAGCAGTTACCTGAACCAGGGGTCCAGAGGCTACACCTTC.

There are a few counts of this clonotype. This chain uses TRBV12-3 or TRBV12-4 with TRBJ1-5; a possible D gene is TRBD1 (6 bases). The V gene lost 6 bases and the J gene lost 1 base, with 13 bases spanning the gap. The CDR3 contains 15 residues. The CDR3 DNA is TGTGCCAGCAGCACAGGGACCGAGAGCAATCAGCCCCAGCATTTT. Its translation is CASSTGTESNQPQHF.

V usage is TRBV5-1 and J usage is TRBJ1-1; 7 nucleotides agree with TRBD1. The J segment lost 4 bases and the V segment lost 2 bases, leaving 11 bases of the junction unmatched. Germline CDR1 reads SGHRS; CDR2 reads YFSETQ. The CDR3 is 16 amino acids. The CDR3 region has the DNA TGCGCCAGCAGCTTAGAGACAGGGAGGGGAAGCACTGAAGCTTTCTTT. This gives the protein CASSLETGRGSTEAFF. Full variable domain (outside the CDR3, taken from reference TRBV5-1 and TRBJ1-1): KAGVTQTPRYLIKTRGQQVTLSCSPISGHRSVSWYQQTPGQGLQFLFEYFSETQRNKGNFPGRFSGRQFSNSRSEMNVSTLELGDSALYLCASSLETGRGSTEAFFGQGTRLTVV.